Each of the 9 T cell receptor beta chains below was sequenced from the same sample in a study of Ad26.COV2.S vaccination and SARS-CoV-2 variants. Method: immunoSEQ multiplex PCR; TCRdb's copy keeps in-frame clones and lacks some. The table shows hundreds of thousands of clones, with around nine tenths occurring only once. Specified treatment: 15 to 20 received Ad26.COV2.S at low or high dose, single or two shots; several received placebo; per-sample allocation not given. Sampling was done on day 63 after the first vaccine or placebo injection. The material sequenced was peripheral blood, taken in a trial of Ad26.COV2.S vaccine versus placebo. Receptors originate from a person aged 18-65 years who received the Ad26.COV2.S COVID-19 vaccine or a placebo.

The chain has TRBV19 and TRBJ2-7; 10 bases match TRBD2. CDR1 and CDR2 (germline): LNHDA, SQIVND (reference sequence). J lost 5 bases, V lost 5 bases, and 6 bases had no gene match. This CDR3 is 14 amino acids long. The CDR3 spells CASSLDSGRNEQYF. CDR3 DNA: TGTGCCAGTAGTTTGGATAGCGGGAGGAACGAGCAGTACTTC. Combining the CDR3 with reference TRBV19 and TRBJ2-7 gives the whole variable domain DGGITQSPKYLFRKEGQNVTLSCEQNLNHDAMYWYRQDPGQGLRLIYYSQIVNDFQKGDIAEGYSVSREKKESFPLTVTSAQKNPTAFYLCASSLDSGRNEQYFGPGTRLTVT.

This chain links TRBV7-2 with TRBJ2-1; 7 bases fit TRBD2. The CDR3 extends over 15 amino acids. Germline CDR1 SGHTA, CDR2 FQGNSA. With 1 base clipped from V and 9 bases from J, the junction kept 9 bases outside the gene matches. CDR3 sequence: CASSLDIAPGGEQFF. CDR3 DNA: TGTGCCAGCAGCTTAGACATTGCCCCGGGAGGTGAGCAGTTCTTC.

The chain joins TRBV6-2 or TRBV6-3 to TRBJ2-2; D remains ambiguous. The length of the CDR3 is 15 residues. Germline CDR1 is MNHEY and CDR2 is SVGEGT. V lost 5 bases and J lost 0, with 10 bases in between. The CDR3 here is CASSRSSANTGELFF. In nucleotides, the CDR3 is TGTGCCAGCAGTCGCTCAAGCGCGAACACCGGGGAGCTGTTTTTT.

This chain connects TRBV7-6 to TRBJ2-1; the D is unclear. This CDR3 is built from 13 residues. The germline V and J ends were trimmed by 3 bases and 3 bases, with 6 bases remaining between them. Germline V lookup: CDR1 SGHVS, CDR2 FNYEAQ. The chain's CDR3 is CASSFLDYNEQFF. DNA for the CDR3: TGTGCCAGCAGCTTCCTGGACTACAATGAGCAGTTCTTC.

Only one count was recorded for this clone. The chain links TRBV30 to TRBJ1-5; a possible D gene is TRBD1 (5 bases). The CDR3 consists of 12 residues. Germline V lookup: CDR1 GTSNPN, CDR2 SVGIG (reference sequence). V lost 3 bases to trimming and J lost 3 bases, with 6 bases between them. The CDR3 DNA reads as TGTGCCTGGAGACAGGACAATCAGCCCCAGCATTTT. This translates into CAWRQDNQPQHF.

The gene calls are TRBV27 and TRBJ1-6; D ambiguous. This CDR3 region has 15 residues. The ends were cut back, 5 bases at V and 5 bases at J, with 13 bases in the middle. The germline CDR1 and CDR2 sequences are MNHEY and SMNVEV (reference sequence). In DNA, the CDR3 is TGTGCCAGCAGTCAGGACCGGCCCAATAATTCACCCCTCCACTTT. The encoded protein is CASSQDRPNNSPLHF.

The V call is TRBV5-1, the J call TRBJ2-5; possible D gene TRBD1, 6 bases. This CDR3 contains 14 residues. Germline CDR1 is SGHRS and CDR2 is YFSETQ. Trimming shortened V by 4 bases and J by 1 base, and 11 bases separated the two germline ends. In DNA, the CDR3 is TGCGCCAGCAGCCTGGGGGACACCCAAGAGACCCAGTACTTC. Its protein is CASSLGDTQETQYF.

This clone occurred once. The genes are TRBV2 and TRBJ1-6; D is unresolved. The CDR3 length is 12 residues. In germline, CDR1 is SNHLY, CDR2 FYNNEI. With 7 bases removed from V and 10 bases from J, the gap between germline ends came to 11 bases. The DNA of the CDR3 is TGTGCCAGCAAGTCGGTGGGGTCACCCCTCCACTTT. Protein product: CASKSVGSPLHF. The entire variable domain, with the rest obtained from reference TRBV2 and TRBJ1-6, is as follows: EPEVTQTPSHQVTQMGQEVILRCVPISNHLYFYWYRQILGQKVEFLVSFYNNEISEKSEIFDDQFSVERPDGSNFTLKIRSTKLEDSAMYFCASKSVGSPLHFGNGTRLTVT.

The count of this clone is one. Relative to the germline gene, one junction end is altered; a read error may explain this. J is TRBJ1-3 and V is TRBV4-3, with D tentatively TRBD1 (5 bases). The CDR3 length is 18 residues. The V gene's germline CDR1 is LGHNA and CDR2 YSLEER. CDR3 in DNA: TGCGCCAGCAGCGAAGACACAGGCCGACTTAGATCTGGAAACACCATATATTTT. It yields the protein CASSEDTGRLRSGNTIYF.